This passage covers 9 T cell receptor beta chains from one sample sequenced in a study of control samples from healthy donors and cancer patients. Only in-frame clones appear in the TCRdb table, and some are missing; sequencing was by immunoSEQ multiplex PCR. Of 120,000 or so clones listed, approximately 94% are singletons. The sequenced material came from PBMCs. These receptors were collected from a man between 50 and 59 years old with head and neck cancer.

This rearrangement joins TRBV6-5 to TRBJ1-6; TRBD1 is a possible D gene (6 bases). CDR3 size: 14 residues. The germline gives CDR1 MNHEY, CDR2 SVGAGI. V was pared by 6 bases and J by 9 bases, with 15 bases between. The CDR3 bases are TGTGCCAGCAGGGTTACAGGGCTGGGTTCACCCCTCCACTTT. Amino acids: CASRVTGLGSPLHF.

The chain employs TRBV30 and TRBJ1-1; the D is unclear. CDR1 and CDR2 from the germline V gene are GTSNPN and SVGIG (reference sequence). Trimming shortened V by 3 bases and J by 1 base, and 6 bases separated the two germline ends. This CDR3 has 12 amino acids. The CDR3 DNA sequence: TGTGCCTGGAGGCGTCAGAACACTGAAGCTTTCTTT. Residues: CAWRRQNTEAFF.

The gene calls are TRBV3-1 (or the pseudogene TRBV3-2) and TRBJ2-3; perhaps TRBD1 as D (5 bases). The CDR3 is 12 residues long. Germline values: CDR1 LGHDT, CDR2 YNNKEL (reference sequence). V lost 7 bases, J lost 6 bases, and 11 bases lay in between. The CDR3 DNA reads as TGTGCCAGCACCAGAAACAGGGATACGCAGTATTTT. Translation gives CASTRNRDTQYF.

The genes are TRBV6-2 or TRBV6-3 and TRBJ2-7, with 10 bases identical to TRBD2. J gave up 0 bases and V 2 bases, and 13 bases lay outside the gene matches. Germline CDR1 and CDR2: MNHEY and SVGEGT. This CDR3 spans 19 amino acids. The CDR3 sequence: CASSYLMTQRGGSSYEQYF. The CDR3 DNA is TGTGCCAGCAGTTACCTTATGACGCAGCGGGGGGGTTCCTCCTACGAGCAGTACTTC.

Concerning this clone itself: It may be a read error: a sequence one base away is much more abundant. The same CDR3 can be traced to other DNA sequences in this sample. The chain recombines TRBV6-5 with TRBJ2-7, with 7 bases aligning to TRBD2. There are 12 residues in the CDR3. CDR1 and CDR2 from the germline V gene are MNHEY and SVGAGI. V gave up 6 bases and J gave up 3 bases; unmatched junction bases: 2. The CDR3 protein is CASSRGGYEQYF. The CDR3 nucleotides read TGTGCCAGCAGCCGCGGGGGCTACGAGCAGTACTTC.

The chain links TRBV11-2 to TRBJ1-1; 8 nucleotides agree with TRBD1. CDR1 and CDR2 from the germline V gene are SGHAT and FQNNGV. V dropped 5 bases and J dropped 8; count of bases not matched to a gene: 10. This CDR3 is built from 14 residues. The CDR3 nucleotides read TGTGCCAGCAGCCTGACAGGGGTTAGCGGGGAAGCTTTCTTT. Translating gives CASSLTGVSGEAFF.

The V and J genes are TRBV7-9 and TRBJ2-7, with a tentative D call TRBD2 (5 bases). The CDR3 is made up of 14 amino acids. Trimming removed 5 bases at V and 6 bases at J, with 17 bases between. CDR1 is SEHNR and CDR2 is FQNEAQ in the germline V gene (reference sequence). The CDR3 here is CASSPSGKVREQYF. The CDR3, as DNA: TGTGCCAGCAGCCCTTCGGGGAAAGTTCGCGAGCAGTACTTC.

This clone was counted a single time. The chain recombines TRBV7-2 with TRBJ2-3, with 7 bases identical to TRBD2. The length of the CDR3 is 17 residues. Germline CDR1 is SGHTA and CDR2 is FQGNSA. V gave up 5 bases and J gave up 2 bases; unmatched junction bases: 13. The CDR3 sequence: CASSPQGAGIPTDTQYF. CDR3 nucleotide sequence: TGTGCCAGCAGCCCTCAAGGAGCGGGGATTCCCACAGATACGCAGTATTTT.

The chain combines TRBV7-9 with TRBJ2-5; no definite D call. Trimming removed 1 base from V and 4 bases from J, with 10 bases in between. The CDR3 consists of 14 residues. Germline CDR1 and CDR2: SEHNR and FQNEAQ (reference sequence). The CDR3 bases are TGTGCCAGCAGCTTAGGGCCCTTGGGAGAGACCCAGTACTTC. Its protein is CASSLGPLGETQYF.